This paragraph reports one T cell receptor beta chain. Its antigen is still unknown. TCRdb fed the 5' RACE reads into MiXCR, producing one record per CDR3 protein. The sample lists 400,000 to 550,000 distinct CDR3 sequences; 20% to 25% were seen once. The sample is drawn from a study of identical twins. Study results and limitations: Conclusions leaned on cross-sectional statistical analysis and did not track the same donors over time.

J gave up 1 base and V 4 bases, and 11 bases lay outside the gene matches. This CDR3 has 17 residues. The V gene's germline CDR1 is LGHDT and CDR2 YNNKEL (reference sequence). The sample was also reused in another study, on T cells expressing NK-cell markers. Per that paper: For a handful of donors, these clonotypes were likewise the leading ones in the CD3+CD56-NKG2C+ fraction.

The rearrangement joins TRBV3-1 to TRBJ1-1; 8 nucleotides line up with TRBD1. Sequencing input: CD4+ T cells sorted from blood. The receptor was isolated from a woman aged 18-29 years in good health. CDR3 in amino acids: CASSPDWTGYTNTEAFF. In nucleotides, the CDR3 is TGTGCCAGCAGCCCCGATTGGACAGGGTACACGAACACTGAAGCTTTCTTT.